Presented here are 22 T cell receptor beta chains from one specimen sequenced in a study of response to subunit inactivated influenza vaccine. TCRdb independently ran MiXCR on the RT-PCR reads; one entry per CDR3 protein. The sample shows approximately 520,000 distinct CDR3 sequences, about 25% of them seen only once. The sample consisted of CD4+ T cells sorted from PBMCs, taken 5 to 6 days after vaccination. All receptors derive from a man aged 50-60 years who received an inactivated influenza vaccine.

The chain carries TRBV7-2 and TRBJ2-7; D possibly corresponds to TRBD1 (6 bases). Trimming took 5 bases from V and 7 from J, leaving 15 bases between them. This CDR3 has 13 amino acids. The germline V gene has CDR1 SGHTA and CDR2 FQGNSA. CDR3 DNA: TGTGCCAGCAGCATAAAACAGGGCGGAGAGCAGTACTTC. This gives the protein CASSIKQGGEQYF.

The genes are TRBV12-3 or TRBV12-4 and TRBJ2-7, with 8 bases that match TRBD1. The CDR3 covers 14 residues. Trimming at V came to 7 bases and at J to 7 bases, leaving 12 bases not matched to a gene. CDR3 in amino acids: CASTKDRARGEQYF. CDR3 coding DNA: TGTGCCAGCACTAAGGACAGGGCTAGAGGGGAGCAGTACTTC.

This chain joins TRBV12-3 or TRBV12-4 and TRBJ2-2, with unresolved D. V lost 6 bases and J 6 bases, leaving 5 bases between the germline ends. The CDR3 has 11 amino acids. DNA of the CDR3: TGTGCCAGCAGCGCCCCCGGGGAGCTGTTTTTT. This translates into CASSAPGELFF.

V and J are TRBV6-1 and TRBJ1-1, with D possibly matching TRBD1 (5 bases). This CDR3 contains 14 residues. Deletions cut 2 bases from V and 0 bases from J, with 7 bases between. Germline V lookup: CDR1 MNHNS, CDR2 SASEGT. The CDR3 loop is CASSERTMNTEAFF. The CDR3 DNA sequence: TGTGCCAGCAGTGAACGGACAATGAACACTGAAGCTTTCTTT.

V gene TRBV30 combines with J gene TRBJ2-3; perhaps TRBD2 as D (6 bases). Germline CDR1 reads GTSNPN; CDR2 reads SVGIG (reference sequence). The length of the CDR3 is 13 residues. V was cut by 6 bases and J by 5 bases, with 15 bases left in between. The DNA of the CDR3 is TGTGCCTGTTTTGGGACTCCCAAAGATACGCAGTATTTT. Translating it yields CACFGTPKDTQYF.

The count of this clonotype is one. V is TRBV20-1 and J is TRBJ2-7; unclear D gene. CDR1 DFQATT and CDR2 SNEGSKA come from the germline V gene (reference sequence). V was trimmed by 1 base and J by 4 bases, leaving 17 bases between them. This CDR3 comprises 15 residues. The CDR3 is CSARVFPGGSYEQYF. Here the CDR3 DNA reads TGCAGTGCTAGAGTTTTTCCTGGTGGCAGTTACGAGCAGTACTTC.

In DNA form, the CDR3 reads TGCAGTGCTAGACAAGGTCTTTACAACACTGAAGCTTTCTTT. This gives the protein CSARQGLYNTEAFF. This chain uses TRBV20-1 with TRBJ1-1; the D is unclear. Germline CDR1 DFQATT, CDR2 SNEGSKA (reference sequence). The V and J ends lost 2 bases and 2 bases respectively, with 12 bases between them. This CDR3 is built from 14 residues.

At least ten counts were recorded for this clonotype. One end of the junction is discordant with germline, which a read error may explain. The chain carries TRBV5-1 and TRBJ2-2; 7 bases match TRBD1. This CDR3 comprises 15 residues. In germline, CDR1 is SGHRS, CDR2 YFSETQ. CDR3 loop: CASSSRQGNTGELFF. As DNA, the CDR3 is TGTGCCAGCAGCTCCCGACAGGGGAACACCGGGGAGCTGTTTTTT.

This chain joins TRBV20-1 and TRBJ1-5; no reliable D call. From germline, CDR1 is DFQATT and CDR2 SNEGSKA (reference sequence). V lost 0 bases, J lost 6 bases, and 12 bases lay in between. The CDR3 loop spans 14 amino acids. The CDR3 nucleotides read TGCAGTGCTAGAGATATTTTGGGAAGTCAGCCCCAGCATTTT. It yields the protein CSARDILGSQPQHF.

This clonotype has more than one count but fewer than ten. The DNA for the CDR3 is TGTGCCAGCAGCACCCCAGTCGAGACAGCGACCGGGGAGCTGTTTTTT. Protein sequence: CASSTPVETATGELFF. The V and J genes are TRBV6-2 or TRBV6-3 and TRBJ2-2, with D tentatively TRBD1 (5 bases). The CDR3 is 16 residues long. CDR1 is MNHEY, CDR2 SVGEGT, per germline. The V gene lost 6 bases and the J gene lost 5 bases, with 19 bases spanning the gap.

This clonotype was observed a handful of times. The chain couples TRBV5-1 to TRBJ1-1; D is unclear. Between the trimmed V and J ends, which lost 3 bases and 1 base, there was a span of 7 bases. Germline assignment: CDR1 SGHRS and CDR2 YFSETQ. This CDR3 has 13 residues. The CDR3: CASSSTPNTEAFF. The CDR3 DNA is TGCGCCAGCAGCTCGACCCCGAACACTGAAGCTTTCTTT.

With respect to this clonotype: The CDR3 does not close with the conserved phenylalanine or tryptophan, likely indicating a read error. This rearrangement joins TRBV6-1 to TRBJ2-2; D is possibly TRBD1 (6 bases). The CDR3 is 13 residues long. CDR1 MNHNS and CDR2 SASEGT come from the germline V gene. Deletions cut 6 bases from V and 5 bases from J, with 10 bases between. The CDR3 is CASRSQGTGELFS. Written as DNA, the CDR3 is TGTGCCAGCAGAAGCCAGGGGACCGGGGAGCTGTTTTCT.

This chain links TRBV30 with TRBJ2-1; D ambiguous. CDR1 and CDR2 (germline): GTSNPN, SVGIG (reference sequence). This CDR3 is 13 amino acids long. Trimming left V 1 base short and J 0 bases short, with 4 bases between. The DNA for the CDR3 is TGTGCCTGGAGTGGCAGCTCCTACAATGAGCAGTTCTTC. This encodes CAWSGSSYNEQFF. Full variable domain (rest looked up from reference TRBV30 and TRBJ2-1): SQTIHQWPATLVQPVGSPLSLECTVEGTSNPNLYWYRQAAGRGLQLLFYSVGIGQISSEVPQNLSASRPQDRQFILSSKKLLLSDSGFYLCAWSGSSYNEQFFGPGTRLTVL.

The V call is TRBV4-1, the J call TRBJ1-6; tentatively, D is TRBD1 (5 bases). The V end lost 0 bases, the J end lost 7 bases, and 7 bases lay between the germline ends. Looked up from germline, CDR1 is MGHRA and CDR2 is YSYEKL. The CDR3 contains 14 residues. The CDR3 loop reads CASSQEGPNSPLHF. The CDR3 DNA reads TGCGCCAGCAGCCAAGAGGGACCAAATTCACCCCTCCACTTT.

The rearrangement links TRBV29-1 to TRBJ1-1; D is perhaps TRBD1 (6 bases). In germline, CDR1 is SQVTM, CDR2 ANQGSEA. V was pared by 7 bases and J by 1 base, with 10 bases between. This CDR3 contains 12 residues. The CDR3 nucleotides read TGCAGCGGGACAGTAAAGAACACTGAAGCTTTCTTT. Encoded protein: CSGTVKNTEAFF.

This clonotype was counted between two and nine times. This chain uses TRBV2 with TRBJ1-5; no reliable D call. The CDR3 has 14 residues. Looked up from germline, CDR1 is SNHLY and CDR2 is FYNNEI. Trimming removed 4 bases at V and 0 bases at J, with 7 bases between. The CDR3: CASSGPDSNQPQHF. The CDR3 coding sequence is TGTGCCAGCAGTGGACCAGATAGCAATCAGCCCCAGCATTTT.

This chain joins TRBV6-5 and TRBJ2-3; 8 positions agree with TRBD2. CDR1 is MNHEY, CDR2 SVGAGI, per germline. The CDR3 loop spans 19 amino acids. V was clipped by 0 bases and J by 5 bases; unmatched bases: 16. CDR3 protein: CASSYSGTSGSSILDTQYF. DNA for the CDR3: TGTGCCAGCAGTTACTCGGGTACTAGCGGAAGTTCCATTTTAGATACGCAGTATTTT.

The chain uses TRBV7-2 and TRBJ2-5; D possibly corresponds to TRBD2 (5 bases). The CDR3 is made up of 13 amino acids. V lost 4 bases, J lost 6 bases, and 12 bases lay in between. The germline gives CDR1 SGHTA, CDR2 FQGNSA. CDR3 protein: CASSSLVAKTQYF. In nucleotides, the CDR3 is TGTGCCAGCAGCTCATTAGTAGCGAAGACCCAGTACTTC.

V usage is TRBV5-5 and J usage is TRBJ2-7, with D possibly being TRBD2 (5 bases). The germline V gene encodes CDR1 SGHKS and CDR2 YYEKEE (reference sequence). Trimming left V 2 bases short and J 5 bases short, with 8 bases between. CDR3 length equals 12 residues. This CDR3 reads CASSFPGNEQYF. The DNA for the CDR3 is TGTGCCAGCAGCTTCCCGGGGAACGAGCAGTACTTC.

This clonotype was observed a handful of times. The rearrangement uses TRBV6-2 or TRBV6-3 and TRBJ1-2, with D possibly TRBD1 on 6 matching bases. Germline CDR1 MNHEY, CDR2 SVGEGT. The CDR3 runs to 14 residues. Trimming cost V 6 bases and J 1 base, with 12 bases left between them. In DNA, the CDR3 is TGTGCCAGCAGCCACAGGGAGGTTAACTATGGCTACACCTTC. Protein product: CASSHREVNYGYTF.

Only a few counts were recorded for this clonotype. The J gene is TRBJ2-5, the V gene TRBV5-1; maybe TRBD1 (6 bases). The length of the CDR3 is 14 residues. V was clipped by 0 bases and J by 4 bases, with 10 bases between them. From germline, CDR1 is SGHRS and CDR2 YFSETQ. This CDR3 reads CASSLDRAGETQYF. CDR3 sequence (DNA): TGCGCCAGCAGCTTGGACAGGGCTGGAGAGACCCAGTACTTC.

This clonotype was observed at least ten times. The CDR3 DNA reads TGTGCCAGCGAAGACAGTCAGGTCTACGAGCAGTACTTC. This gives the protein CASEDSQVYEQYF. V is TRBV12-3 or TRBV12-4 and J is TRBJ2-7, with D possibly being TRBD1 (5 bases). V lost 8 bases and J lost 3, with 14 bases in between. The CDR3 totals 13 residues.